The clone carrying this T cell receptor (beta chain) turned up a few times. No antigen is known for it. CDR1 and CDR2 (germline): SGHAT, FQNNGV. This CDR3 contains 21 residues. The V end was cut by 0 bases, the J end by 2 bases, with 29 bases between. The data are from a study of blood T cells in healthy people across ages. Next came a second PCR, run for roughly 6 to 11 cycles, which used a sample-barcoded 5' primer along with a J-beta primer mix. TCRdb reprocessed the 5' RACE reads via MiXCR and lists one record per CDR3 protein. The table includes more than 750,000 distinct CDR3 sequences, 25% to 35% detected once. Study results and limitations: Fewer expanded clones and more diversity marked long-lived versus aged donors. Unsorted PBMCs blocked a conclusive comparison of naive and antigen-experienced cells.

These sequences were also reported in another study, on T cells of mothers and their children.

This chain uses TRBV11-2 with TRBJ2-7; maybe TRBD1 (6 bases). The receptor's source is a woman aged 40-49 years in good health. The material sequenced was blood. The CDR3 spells CASSLDRWQGLSSIKTYEQYF. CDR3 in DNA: TGTGCCAGCAGCTTAGATAGGTGGCAGGGGCTATCCTCGATCAAGACCTACGAGCAGTACTTC.